This T cell receptor (beta chain) was identified during a study of cytomegalovirus exposure and HLA in healthy donors. Study-level background: A later analysis reported the same platform for the 100 to 150 validation repertoires and the roughly 630 first-cohort repertoires.

The CDR3 has 14 residues. The V and J ends lost 4 bases and 1 base, in that order; junction bases with no gene match: 4. Looked up from germline, CDR1 is KGHSY and CDR2 is FQNENV. The study, taken as a whole, reports: Altogether, 164 TCR beta chains were recorded as cytomegalovirus-associated.

This clone has a handful of counts. The antigen remains unidentified. Profiled with immunoSEQ multiplex PCR; TCRdb holds only in-frame clones, not every one. Of 170,000 or so clones in the sample, about 86% are singletons; the top ten hold around 2.8%. The receptor's source is a woman aged 18-29 years in good health and CMV-seropositive. Sequenced material: PBMCs. V usage is TRBV16 and J usage is TRBJ2-7; the match to TRBD1 covers 7 bases. As DNA, the CDR3 is TGTGCCAGCAGCCCCACGACAGGGTCCTACGAGCAGTACTTC. Translating it yields CASSPTTGSYEQYF.